A selection of T cell receptor beta chains follows, all from one sample in a study of blood T cell repertoires in COVID-19. Assay: immunoSEQ multiplex PCR; the TCRdb copy retains only in-frame clones and omits some. Of under 60,000 clones listed, less than 80% were seen once; the top ten hold about 25%. The specimen sequenced was peripheral blood. These receptors came from an older man with acute or convalescent COVID-19. Each CDR3 is given with its conserved first and last residue. A D gene is named only where the DNA matches it firmly. Where a row states a size, it is once, few, many or the class of an expanded clone; other rows omit it.

v_call,clone_size,d_call,j_call,cdr3_nt,cdr3_aa
TRBV7-3,.,TRBD1,TRBJ2-5,TGTGCCAGCAGCGCGACAGGGTCGGAGACCCAGTACTTC,CASSATGSETQYF
TRBV19,once,.,TRBJ2-4,TGTGCCAGTAGTTCCCGGGGAGCCAAAAACATTCAGTACTTC,CASSSRGAKNIQYF
TRBV29-1,.,.,TRBJ2-7,TGCAGCGTTGCCAGGGACACCTACGAGCAGTACTTC,CSVARDTYEQYF
TRBV6-5,.,.,TRBJ1-6,TGTGCCAGCAGTTACGAAAGGAGCGCACCTTCACCCCTCCACTTT,CASSYERSAPSPLHF
TRBV5-1,.,.,TRBJ1-6,TGCGCCAGCAGCTTGGTGATGTTGCGGGGTAATTCACCCCTCCACTTT,CASSLVMLRGNSPLHF
TRBV12-3/TRBV12-4,.,.,TRBJ1-4,TGTGCCAGCAGTTTAAGGGGCGAAAAACTGTTTTTT,CASSLRGEKLFF
TRBV30,.,.,TRBJ2-3,TGTGCCTGGTCCCGACTAGGAAGGGATACGCAGTATTTT,CAWSRLGRDTQYF
TRBV30,.,.,TRBJ1-5,TGTGCCTGGAGTGTCGGTAGCAATCAGCCCCAGCATTTT,CAWSVGSNQPQHF
TRBV5-1,.,.,TRBJ2-1,TGCGCCAGCAGCCTTGCTAGCGTCTCCTACAATGAGCAGTTCTTC,CASSLASVSYNEQFF
TRBV4-3,.,TRBD2,TRBJ2-2,TGCGCCAGCAGCCAAGCCTCGGGAGGTGGTAGCACCGGGGAGCTGTTTTTT,CASSQASGGGSTGELFF
TRBV7-2,.,TRBD2,TRBJ2-3,TGTGCCAGCAGCTTATCTGTCCCTAGCGGGAGGGAAAGCACAGATACGCAGTATTTT,CASSLSVPSGRESTDTQYF
TRBV15,once,.,TRBJ2-1,TGTGCCACCAGCAGAGATCAGGGCGGGGTACCCTACAATGAGCAGTTCTTC,CATSRDQGGVPYNEQFF
TRBV9,.,TRBD2,TRBJ2-7,TGTGCCAGCAGCCCAACTAGCGGGGCCTACGAGCAGTACTTC,CASSPTSGAYEQYF
TRBV7-2,.,TRBD2,TRBJ2-5,TGTGCCAGCAGCTTAATGTACAGGACTAGCGGGAGGAAAGAGACCCAGTACTTC,CASSLMYRTSGRKETQYF